This T cell receptor (beta chain) was captured in a study of shared clonotypes between healthy human individuals. From CD4+ cells came CD45RA+ naive and CD45RA-negative memory subsets. TCRdb's table, derived via immunoSEQ multiplex PCR, lists solely in-frame clones and lacks some. Among about 2.4 million clones listed, 80% to 95% were seen once. CDR1 is MDHEN, CDR2 SYDVKM, per germline. V was shortened by 5 bases and J by 3 bases, with 14 bases between the two germline ends. The CDR3 loop spans 14 amino acids. The clonotype comes from a man between 18 and 35 years old in good health. Some clones in this sample may be carry-over from other donors' samples. The sequencing input was naive CD4+ T cells from PBMCs. Subset specified: CD45RA+ positively selected. The genes are TRBV28 and TRBJ2-7, with no clear D. In DNA, the CDR3 is TGTGCCAGCAGTCTGCCCCACAACCTCTACGAGCAGTACTTC. Translated: CASSLPHNLYEQYF.